A single TCR beta chain is shown here with its context. Its specificity is unknown. The data stem from a study of cytomegalovirus exposure and HLA in healthy donors. General observations from the study: Later analysis suggested most CMV-associated TCR beta chains were HLA-restricted.

Germline CDR1 is SGHRS and CDR2 is YFSETQ. The CDR3 is made up of 15 amino acids. V was pared by 1 base and J by 2 bases, with 12 bases between. The PCR employed 60 Vbeta primers together with 13 Jbeta primers. Generated by immunoSEQ multiplex PCR, the TCRdb table keeps only in-frame clones and is missing some. This repertoire shows about 150,000 clones, 70% to 80% found once; its top ten account for roughly 8%. The chain links TRBV5-1 to TRBJ1-2, with a possible D match to TRBD1 (6 bases). This TCR was recovered from a man aged 30 to 39 in good health and CMV-seropositive. Sequencing input: PBMCs. The CDR3 DNA sequence: TGCGCCAGCAGCTTGTCGTCCGGACAGAACTATGGCTACACCTTC. It codes for CASSLSSGQNYGYTF.